These T cell receptor beta chains were read from a single sample in a study of cytomegalovirus exposure and HLA in healthy donors. The method was immunoSEQ multiplex PCR; TCRdb's version includes in-frame clones alone and lacks a portion of them. The sample records about 160,000 clones, around 80% being singletons. The sequenced sample consisted of PBMCs. The receptors here all came from a man aged 45 to 65 in good health and CMV-seropositive. The CDR3 runs from the conserved cysteine through the conserved F or W. The D gene is left open where the match is weak. Clone sizes are given selectively: once, few, many, or a class where the clone is expanded.

J,size,V,D,DNA,CDR3
TRBJ2-1,few,TRBV7-8,.,TGTGCCAGCAGCTCTGGGGCTAACAATGAGCAGTTCTTC,CASSSGANNEQFF
TRBJ2-3,.,TRBV2,TRBD2,TGTGCCAGCAGTGAGGGGACTAGCGGGAGTTATACGCAGTATTTT,CASSEGTSGSYTQYF
TRBJ2-7,many,TRBV5-5,TRBD1,TGTGCCAGCAGCTTGTATGGGACAGGGATTTACGAGCAGTACTTC,CASSLYGTGIYEQYF
TRBJ2-5,.,TRBV18,.,TGTGCCAGCTCACGGACTCTCCAAGAGACCCAGTACTTC,CASSRTLQETQYF
TRBJ1-4,.,TRBV5-1,TRBD1,TGCGCCAGCAGCTCTAATACCGGGACAGGGACGGGTGAAAAACTGTTTTTT,CASSSNTGTGTGEKLFF
TRBJ2-1,.,TRBV7-9,TRBD1,TGTGCCAGCACCAACGGGACAGGGTTCAATGAGCAGTTCTTC,CASTNGTGFNEQFF
TRBJ2-5,.,TRBV6-1,.,TGTGCCAGCAGTGGGCCGCGCAGGGAGGAGTGGAAGGCCCAAGAGACCCAGTACTTC,CASSGPRREEWKAQETQYF
TRBJ1-1,few,TRBV11-2,.,TGTGCCAGCAGCTTAAATACTAGGACCCCTGAAGCTTTCTTT,CASSLNTRTPEAFF
TRBJ2-2,.,TRBV27,.,TGTGCCAGCAAGGTAACGAGGGTGGAGGACACCGGGGAGCTGTTTTTT,CASKVTRVEDTGELFF
TRBJ1-2,few,TRBV19,TRBD1,TGTGCCAGTAGTTCCGGACAGGGGGCCTATGGCTACACCTTC,CASSSGQGAYGYTF
TRBJ2-2,.,TRBV6-5,TRBD2,TGTGCCAGCAGTCCTCTAGCGGGACCCACCGGGGAGCTGTTTTTT,CASSPLAGPTGELFF
TRBJ2-5,.,TRBV11-1,TRBD2,TGTGCCAGCAGCTTAGAGCGGTGGCCTAGCGGGTACCAAGAGACCCAGTACTTC,CASSLERWPSGYQETQYF
TRBJ2-6,.,TRBV6-5,.,TGTGCCAGCAGGTATAGCTCTGGGGCCAACGTCCTGACTTTC,CASRYSSGANVLTF
TRBJ2-6,.,TRBV5-6,.,TGTGCCAGCAGCTTTTGGGCGGGAAAATTGAGATCTGGGGCCAACGTCCTGACTTTC,CASSFWAGKLRSGANVLTF
TRBJ2-2,.,TRBV7-2,.,TGTGCCAGCAGCTTTGGGGTAGGGGACACCGGGGAGCTGTTTTTT,CASSFGVGDTGELFF
TRBJ1-2,.,TRBV19,.,TGTGCCAGTAGTATAGGAGGGTTGCATGGCTACACCTTC,CASSIGGLHGYTF
TRBJ2-2,.,TRBV1,.,TGCACCAGCAGCCATGGGACTAGCGGGGAGCTGTTTTTT,CTSSHGTSGELFF
TRBJ1-4,.,TRBV4-2,.,TGTGCCAGCAGCCAAGATCGGGGAACTGATGAAAAACTGTTTTTT,CASSQDRGTDEKLFF
TRBJ2-5,once,TRBV11-2,.,TGTGCCAGCAGCTTAGATCGGGAGACCCAGTACTTC,CASSLDRETQYF
TRBJ1-1,.,TRBV29-1,TRBD1,TGCAGCGTTGTCCGGGACAGGGGTCTCCTGAACACTGAAGCTTTCTTT,CSVVRDRGLLNTEAFF
TRBJ2-1,.,TRBV4-1,TRBD2,TGCGCCAGCAGCCAAGACCCGAAGGGGAGGGCCTACAATGAGCAGTTCTTC,CASSQDPKGRAYNEQFF
TRBJ1-6,.,TRBV2,.,TGTGCCAGCAGTGAAGAGCTAAATTCACCCCTCCACTTT,CASSEELNSPLHF
TRBJ2-4,.,TRBV5-1,.,TGCGCCAGCAGCTTGGAGCAGATTGGAGCCAAAAATATTCAGTACTTC,CASSLEQIGAKNIQYF
TRBJ2-3,.,TRBV7-8,TRBD2,TGTGCCAGCAGCCCCGGGACTAGCCGTCATACGCAGTATTTT,CASSPGTSRHTQYF
TRBJ2-2,.,TRBV5-1,.,TGCGCCAGCAGCTTTGAGCGGTGGAAGACCGGGGAGCTGTTTTTT,CASSFERWKTGELFF
TRBJ1-5,.,TRBV19,.,TGTGCCAGTAGTAGCACGATAGCTCGTCAGCCCCAGCATTTT,CASSSTIARQPQHF
TRBJ2-1,few,TRBV5-4,.,TGTGCCAGCAGCTTGCCGGGGAACTACAATGAGCAGTTCTTC,CASSLPGNYNEQFF
TRBJ2-1,.,TRBV14,TRBD1,TGTGCCAGCAGCCAAGCGCGGACAGGGGGTCATCATAGCGAGCAGTTCTTC,CASSQARTGGHHSEQFF
TRBJ1-4,.,TRBV20-1,.,TGCAGTGCCGGGACTAATGAAAAACTGTTTTTT,CSAGTNEKLFF
TRBJ2-7,once,TRBV5-1,TRBD1,TGCGCCAGTTCGACAGGGACCTACGAGCAGTACTTC,CASSTGTYEQYF
TRBJ2-5,.,TRBV5-1,.,TGCGCCAGCAGCTTGGTAGCTCAAGAGACCCAGTACTTC,CASSLVAQETQYF
TRBJ1-5,once,TRBV2,.,TGTGCCAGCAGTGTAGAGGGGGGGTATCAGCCCCAGCATTTT,CASSVEGGYQPQHF
TRBJ1-1,few,TRBV19,.,TGTGCCAGTAATTTCAAGAGAAACACTGAAGCTTTCTTT,CASNFKRNTEAFF
TRBJ1-3,.,TRBV5-4,.,TGTGCCAGCAGCTGGGAGCTCTCTGGAAACACCATATATTTT,CASSWELSGNTIYF
TRBJ1-5,.,TRBV19,.,TGTGCCAGTAGCGACAGCCTTCAGCCCCAGCATTTT,CASSDSLQPQHF
TRBJ2-7,.,TRBV6-1,TRBD2,TGTGCCAGCAGTTCCGGGACTAGGAGCTACGAGCAGTACTTC,CASSSGTRSYEQYF
TRBJ2-7,.,TRBV11-2,.,TGTGCCAGCAGCGGGGGGACAGCCTCCTACGAGCAGTACTTC,CASSGGTASYEQYF
TRBJ2-3,.,TRBV5-1,.,TGCGCCAGCAGCTTGACGGCGGGCACAGATACGCAGTATTTT,CASSLTAGTDTQYF
TRBJ2-7,.,TRBV5-1,TRBD1,TGCGCCAGCAGAATGACTCCGGGACAGGTGGGGTACGAGCAGTACTTC,CASRMTPGQVGYEQYF
TRBJ2-7,.,TRBV19,TRBD1,TGTGCCAGTAGTATAGATTTGACAGGGACCGAGCAGTACTTC,CASSIDLTGTEQYF
TRBJ1-1,.,TRBV6-5,.,TGTGCCAGCAGCCACCGAGGTTTAGTTAGGACTGAAGCTTTCTTT,CASSHRGLVRTEAFF
TRBJ2-5,.,TRBV4-1,.,TGCGCCAGCAGCCAAGATGGTGGCGAGACCCAGTACTTC,CASSQDGGETQYF
TRBJ2-7,.,TRBV19,.,TGTGCCAGTAGTATGGCGGCGCATTTGTACGAGCAGTACTTC,CASSMAAHLYEQYF
TRBJ2-2,.,TRBV4-1,TRBD2,TGCGCCAGCAGCCAAAATAGCGGGCCGAACACCGGGGAGCTGTTTTTT,CASSQNSGPNTGELFF
TRBJ2-1,.,TRBV7-9,.,TGTGCCAGCAGCTTAGCGGGAGGCAATGAGCAGTTCTTC,CASSLAGGNEQFF